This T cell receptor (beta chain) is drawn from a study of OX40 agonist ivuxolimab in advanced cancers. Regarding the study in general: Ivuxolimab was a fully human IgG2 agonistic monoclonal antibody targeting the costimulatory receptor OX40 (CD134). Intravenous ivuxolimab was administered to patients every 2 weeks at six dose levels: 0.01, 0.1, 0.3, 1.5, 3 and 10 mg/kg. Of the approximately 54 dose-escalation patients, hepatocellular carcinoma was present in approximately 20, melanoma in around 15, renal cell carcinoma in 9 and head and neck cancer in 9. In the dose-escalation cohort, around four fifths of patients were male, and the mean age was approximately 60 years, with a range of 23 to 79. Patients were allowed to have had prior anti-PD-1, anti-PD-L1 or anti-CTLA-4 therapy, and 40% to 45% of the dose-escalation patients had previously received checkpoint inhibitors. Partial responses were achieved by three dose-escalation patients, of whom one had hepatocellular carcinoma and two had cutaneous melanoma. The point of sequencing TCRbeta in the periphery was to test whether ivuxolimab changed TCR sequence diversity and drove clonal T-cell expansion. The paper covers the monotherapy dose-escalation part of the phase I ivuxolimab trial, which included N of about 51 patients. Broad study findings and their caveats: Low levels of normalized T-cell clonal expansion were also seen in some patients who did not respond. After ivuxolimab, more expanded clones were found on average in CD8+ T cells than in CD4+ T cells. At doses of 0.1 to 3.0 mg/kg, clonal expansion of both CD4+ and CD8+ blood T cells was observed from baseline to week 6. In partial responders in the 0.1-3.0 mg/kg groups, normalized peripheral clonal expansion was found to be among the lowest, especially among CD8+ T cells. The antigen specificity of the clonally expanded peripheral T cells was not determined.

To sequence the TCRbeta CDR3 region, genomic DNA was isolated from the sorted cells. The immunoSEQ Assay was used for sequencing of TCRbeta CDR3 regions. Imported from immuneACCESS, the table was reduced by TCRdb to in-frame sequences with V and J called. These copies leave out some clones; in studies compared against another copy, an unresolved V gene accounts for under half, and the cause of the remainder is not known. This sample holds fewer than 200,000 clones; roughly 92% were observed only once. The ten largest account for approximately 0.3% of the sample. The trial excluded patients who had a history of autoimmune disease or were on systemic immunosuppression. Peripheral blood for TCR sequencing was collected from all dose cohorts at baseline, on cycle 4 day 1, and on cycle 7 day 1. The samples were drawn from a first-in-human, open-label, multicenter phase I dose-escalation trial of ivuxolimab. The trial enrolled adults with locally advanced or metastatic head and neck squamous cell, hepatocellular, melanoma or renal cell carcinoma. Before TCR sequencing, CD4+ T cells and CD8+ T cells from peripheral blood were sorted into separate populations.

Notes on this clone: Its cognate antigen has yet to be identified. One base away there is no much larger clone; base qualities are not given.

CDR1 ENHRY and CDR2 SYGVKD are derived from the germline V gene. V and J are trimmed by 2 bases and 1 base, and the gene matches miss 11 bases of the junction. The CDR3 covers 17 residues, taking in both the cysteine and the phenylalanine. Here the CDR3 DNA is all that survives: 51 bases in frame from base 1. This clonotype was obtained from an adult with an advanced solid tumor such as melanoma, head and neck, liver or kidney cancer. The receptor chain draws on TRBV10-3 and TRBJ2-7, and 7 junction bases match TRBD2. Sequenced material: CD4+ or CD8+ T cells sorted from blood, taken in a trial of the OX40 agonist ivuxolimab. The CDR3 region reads CAISEPSGGRGSYEQYF. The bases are TGTGCCATCAGTGAGCCTAGCGGAGGCCGGGGGTCCTACGAGCAGTACTTC.